Listed below are T cell receptor beta chains from one sample, sequenced in a study of blood T cells in healthy people across ages. One entry per CDR3 protein results from TCRdb running MiXCR on the 5' RACE reads. Among more than 1,000,000 distinct CDR3 sequences, around 27% were seen once, and the ten largest hold approximately 0.75%. The sample was also reused in another study, on T cells of mothers and their children.

The sequenced material came from blood. Receptors were obtained from a girl aged 2-10 years in good health. CDR3s include the opening cysteine and the closing phenylalanine or tryptophan. The D gene is left open where the match is weak. Clone size appears in some rows only: once, few, many, or a class for an expanded clone.

>NA|NA|TRBV7-6|TRBJ2-7
CASSLLGDVYEQYF
TGTGCCAGCAGCCTCTTGGGGGACGTCTACGAGCAGTACTTC
>NA|NA|TRBV15|TRBJ2-5
CATSRGTAVQETQYF
TGTGCCACCAGCAGAGGGACCGCCGTCCAAGAGACCCAGTACTTC
>NA|NA|TRBV7-9|TRBJ1-1
CASLQGLNTEAFF
TGTGCCAGCTTACAGGGCCTAAACACTGAAGCTTTCTTT
>NA|TRBD1|TRBV6-1|TRBJ2-7
CASTGRTGDYEQYF
TGTGCCAGCACCGGCCGGACAGGGGACTACGAGCAGTACTTC
>few|TRBD2|TRBV7-3|TRBJ2-7
CASSSRAGGDGYEQYF
TGTGCCAGCAGCTCCCGAGCGGGAGGGGACGGCTACGAGCAGTACTTC
>NA|TRBD1|TRBV6-6|TRBJ2-3
CASSPDRRTQYF
TGTGCCAGCAGTCCGGACAGGCGTACGCAGTATTTT
>few|NA|TRBV5-1|TRBJ1-4
CASSLSAGGNEKLFF
TGCGCCAGCAGCTTATCAGCGGGCGGGAATGAAAAACTGTTTTTT
>few|TRBD1|TRBV7-2|TRBJ2-1
CASSPRQGEVNEQFF
TGTGCCAGCAGCCCGCGACAGGGGGAAGTCAATGAGCAGTTCTTC
>NA|NA|TRBV20-1|TRBJ1-2
CSASSGPDYGYTF
TGCAGTGCTAGTAGCGGCCCCGACTATGGCTACACCTTC
>many|NA|TRBV12-3/TRBV12-4|TRBJ2-1
CASSLVRYNEQFF
TGTGCCAGCAGTTTAGTTAGGTACAATGAGCAGTTCTTC
>NA|NA|TRBV7-9|TRBJ2-6
CASSSDRYDSGANVLTF
TGTGCCAGCAGCTCTGACAGATACGACTCTGGGGCCAACGTCCTGACTTTC
>NA|TRBD2|TRBV10-3|TRBJ2-7
CAISEPTSGSHEQYF
TGTGCCATCAGTGAACCGACTAGCGGGAGTCACGAGCAGTACTTC
>NA|NA|TRBV15|TRBJ2-7
CATSRDGAGGISYEQYF
TGTGCCACCAGCAGAGATGGGGCGGGCGGTATCTCCTACGAGCAGTACTTC
>NA|TRBD1|TRBV28|TRBJ2-1
CASSPTGTGVEQFF
TGTGCCAGCAGTCCCACCGGGACAGGGGTTGAGCAGTTCTTC
>NA|NA|TRBV27|TRBJ2-7
CASSPGANEQYF
TGTGCCAGCAGTCCGGGAGCAAACGAGCAGTACTTC
>NA|NA|TRBV29-1|TRBJ1-2
CSARTEDYGYTF
TGCAGCGCCCGGACGGAGGACTATGGCTACACCTTC
>few|TRBD2|TRBV7-9|TRBJ2-7
CASSLTSGAPGFSYEQYF
TGTGCCAGCAGCCTAACTAGCGGGGCTCCCGGTTTCTCCTACGAGCAGTACTTC
>many|TRBD1|TRBV28|TRBJ2-4
CASSPGTVNIQYF
TGTGCCAGCAGTCCCGGGACAGTAAACATTCAGTACTTC
>NA|NA|TRBV5-1|TRBJ2-5
CASSFTVGEETQYF
TGCGCCAGCAGCTTCACCGTGGGAGAAGAGACCCAGTACTTC
>NA|NA|TRBV7-9|TRBJ2-1
CASSLVRANNEQFF
TGTGCCAGCAGCTTAGTTCGGGCGAACAATGAGCAGTTCTTC
>few|TRBD1|TRBV4-2|TRBJ2-7
CASSSGTGLIYEQYF
TGTGCCAGCAGCTCCGGGACAGGGCTAATCTACGAGCAGTACTTC
>NA|TRBD2|TRBV6-2/TRBV6-3|TRBJ2-7
CASSYQRGGTYEQYF
TGTGCCAGCAGTTACCAGCGGGGGGGAACCTACGAGCAGTACTTC
>few|NA|TRBV12-3/TRBV12-4|TRBJ1-6
CASSFTGRNSPLHF
TGTGCCAGCAGTTTCACAGGGCGAAATTCACCCCTCCACTTT
>NA|TRBD2|TRBV12-3/TRBV12-4|TRBJ2-5
CASSLDAGGTPVTQYF
TGTGCCAGCAGTTTAGACGCGGGGGGTACCCCAGTGACCCAGTACTTC
>few|NA|TRBV12-5|TRBJ2-1
CASGLAVKIGNYNEQFF
TGTGCTAGTGGTTTGGCTGTGAAAATAGGCAACTACAATGAGCAGTTCTTC
>once|TRBD1|TRBV11-3|TRBJ2-1
CASRLQGGEQFF
TGTGCCAGCAGACTACAGGGGGGTGAGCAGTTCTTC
>NA|NA|TRBV6-1|TRBJ1-4
CASSEYEKLFF
TGTGCCAGCAGTGAATATGAAAAACTGTTTTTT
>NA|NA|TRBV7-2|TRBJ1-3
CASSPERGPGNTIYF
TGTGCCAGCAGCCCTGAGCGGGGTCCTGGAAACACCATATATTTT
>NA|NA|TRBV29-1|TRBJ2-7
CSVALGDYEQYF
TGCAGCGTTGCACTAGGAGACTACGAGCAGTACTTC
>NA|NA|TRBV5-1|TRBJ1-1
CASSLRVINTEAFF
TGCGCCAGCAGCTTGCGGGTCATCAACACTGAAGCTTTCTTT
>NA|NA|TRBV9|TRBJ1-2
CASKTFDTGNYGYTF
TGTGCCAGCAAGACTTTTGATACAGGCAACTATGGCTACACCTTC
>NA|NA|TRBV7-2|TRBJ2-7
CASSPSVGGLIYEQYF
TGTGCCAGCAGCCCCTCCGTGGGGGGGCTTATTTACGAGCAGTACTTC
>few|NA|TRBV2|TRBJ2-3
CASKATSTDTQYF
TGTGCCAGCAAAGCCACTAGCACAGATACGCAGTATTTT
>NA|NA|TRBV7-8|TRBJ2-1
CASSLGVGSLVQFF
TGTGCCAGCAGCTTAGGGGTCGGGAGTTTGGTGCAGTTCTTC
>few|NA|TRBV2|TRBJ2-3
CACLGPRVDTQYF
TGTGCCTGCCTAGGCCCGAGGGTGGATACGCAGTATTTT
>few|NA|TRBV3-1|TRBJ1-1
CASSQAGGPNTEAFF
TGTGCCAGCAGCCAAGCGGGGGGACCGAACACTGAAGCTTTCTTT
>NA|NA|TRBV29-1|TRBJ2-7
CSVFITSSYEQYF
TGCAGCGTTTTCATTACTAGTTCCTACGAGCAGTACTTC
>few|NA|TRBV20-1|TRBJ2-5
CSATVVGETQYF
TGCAGTGCTACCGTTGTGGGAGAGACCCAGTACTTC
>NA|NA|TRBV7-2|TRBJ1-2
CASSLAALGGSYGYTF
TGTGCCAGCAGCTTAGCAGCCCTCGGCGGGAGCTATGGCTACACCTTC
>few|NA|TRBV2|TRBJ1-6
CASSPTAGGNSPLHF
TGTGCCAGCAGCCCCACCGCGGGAGGTAATTCACCCCTCCACTTT
>NA|NA|TRBV5-4|TRBJ2-5
CASSLRNGETQYF
TGTGCCAGCAGCTTGAGGAACGGTGAGACCCAGTACTTC
>few|NA|TRBV6-5|TRBJ2-7
CASRLGGTSYEQYF
TGTGCCAGCAGGCTTGGCGGGACCTCCTACGAGCAGTACTTC